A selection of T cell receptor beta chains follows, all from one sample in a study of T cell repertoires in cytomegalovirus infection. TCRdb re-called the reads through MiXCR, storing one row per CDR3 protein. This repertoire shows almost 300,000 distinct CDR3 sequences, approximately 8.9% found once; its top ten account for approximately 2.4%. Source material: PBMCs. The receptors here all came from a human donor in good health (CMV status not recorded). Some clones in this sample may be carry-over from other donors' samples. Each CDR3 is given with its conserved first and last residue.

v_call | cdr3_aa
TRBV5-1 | CASSSTSGGATDTQYF
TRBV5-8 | CASSGAGTAFTDTQYF
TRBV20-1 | CSARDRTDSNQPQHF
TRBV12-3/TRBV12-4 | CASSPDSTNYGYTF
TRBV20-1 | CSAILQGDPGGYTF
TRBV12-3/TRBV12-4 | CASTPSSTDTQYF
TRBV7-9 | CASSQLDRSFYGYTF
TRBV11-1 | CASSSSQSDTQYF
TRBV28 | CAVPGQGRSSNYGYTF
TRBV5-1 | CASSLRDRLEAFF
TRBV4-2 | CASSFQGYEQFF
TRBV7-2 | CASSLAGLRTDTQYF
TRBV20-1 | CSAGRGWQQYF
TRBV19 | CASKIEYSNQPQHF
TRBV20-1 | CSARDWRQGDNEQFF
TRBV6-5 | CASSYGEVFYGYTF
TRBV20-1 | CSARDRGRGGHTEAFF
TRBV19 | CAISTSGTSFINEQFF
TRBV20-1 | CSASRDRPYEQYF
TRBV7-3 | CASSFPRTWTDNEQFF
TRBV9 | CASSGGRLNNEQFF
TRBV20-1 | CSARGGLSSYNEQFF
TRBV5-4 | CASRTGTQSSYEQYF
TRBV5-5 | CASTFRVERGTNTGELFF
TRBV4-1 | CASSLSFDTESYNEQFF
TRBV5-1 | CASSLGGLVNTGELFF
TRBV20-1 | CSARVDRRFSYNEQFF
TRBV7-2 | CASSFASDTGELFF
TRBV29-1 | CSVVEGTEAFF
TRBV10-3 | CAIRDEGQPTYEQYF
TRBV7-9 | CASSIPSGGGSYNEQFF
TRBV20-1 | CSARDLAGDQETQYF
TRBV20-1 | CSARAEGANYGYTF
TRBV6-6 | CASSYWAGTSYEQYF
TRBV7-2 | CASSSRQGGTEAFF
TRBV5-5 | CASSFYTGGDPHPHYYEQYF
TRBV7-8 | CASSPGTGISSGANVLTF
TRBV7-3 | CASTPTSGPTGELFF
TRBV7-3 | CASSFRRGTTDTQYF
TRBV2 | CASSPPGAEQFF
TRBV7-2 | CASSQGRGAAGELFF